This entry lists 19 T cell receptor beta chains sequenced from one sample in a study of blood T cell repertoires in COVID-19. TCRdb's copy holds only in-frame clones and misses some; the assay was immunoSEQ multiplex PCR. Here the sample spans around 120,000 clones, about two thirds being singletons. The sequenced material came from peripheral blood. Receptors originate from a human donor with acute or convalescent COVID-19. The donor label of this sample is uncertain.

This chain connects TRBV10-3 to TRBJ1-3; D is ambiguous. Germline V gives CDR1 ENHRY, CDR2 SYGVKD. Trimming removed 3 bases from V and 3 bases from J, with 12 bases in between. CDR3 length: 15 residues. DNA of the CDR3: TGTGCCATCAGTGATGGTCGGGAGGGTGGAAACACCATATATTTT. Amino acid sequence: CAISDGREGGNTIYF.

V is TRBV28 and J is TRBJ2-1, with D uncertain. CDR1 and CDR2 from the germline V gene are MDHEN and SYDVKM. Trimming took off 2 bases at V and 0 bases at J, with 11 bases between the two ends. There are 16 residues in the CDR3. DNA of the CDR3: TGTGCCAGCAGTTTACTGTCCTCTAGCTCCTACAATGAGCAGTTCTTC. This gives the protein CASSLLSSSSYNEQFF.

This chain uses TRBV7-9 with TRBJ2-3; the D gene is possibly TRBD2 (6 bases). The CDR3 is 18 amino acids. The germline V gene has CDR1 SEHNR and CDR2 FQNEAQ (reference sequence). The ends were cut back, 3 bases at V and 3 bases at J, with 22 bases in the middle. CDR3 DNA sequence: TGTGCCAGCAGCTTGGAATGGGGACTCCAAGAACGAACAGATACGCAGTATTTT. This sequence encodes CASSLEWGLQERTDTQYF.

The J gene is TRBJ2-2, the V gene TRBV18; 10 bases line up with TRBD2. The germline gives CDR1 KGHSH, CDR2 LQKENI. J was trimmed by 8 bases and V by 1 base; bases with no gene match: 1. CDR3 length equals 14 residues. The chain's CDR3 is CASSPLGLAGELFF. CDR3 coding DNA: TGTGCCAGCTCACCACTGGGACTAGCGGGGGAGCTGTTTTTT. The whole variable domain, remainder taken from reference TRBV18 and TRBJ2-2, is NAGVMQNPRHLVRRRGQEARLRCSPMKGHSHVYWYRQLPEEGLKFMVYLQKENIIDESGMPKERFSAEFPKEGPSILRIQQVVRGDSAAYFCASSPLGLAGELFFGEGSRLTVL.

This clone was seen only a few times. The genes are TRBV4-2 and TRBJ1-5, with D unclear. Germline V gives CDR1 LGHNA, CDR2 YNFKEQ. This CDR3 is built from 14 residues. Trimming took off 3 bases at V and 3 bases at J, with 9 bases between the two ends. The CDR3 region is CASSQEQSNQPQHF. The CDR3 coding sequence is TGTGCCAGCAGCCAGGAACAGTCCAATCAGCCCCAGCATTTT.

This rearrangement joins TRBV6-5 to TRBJ1-5, with 7 bases matching TRBD1. CDR1 is MNHEY and CDR2 is SVGAGI in the germline V gene. The length of the CDR3 is 13 residues. With V trimmed by 10 bases and J by 2 bases, 5 bases remained unmatched. For the CDR3, the DNA is TGTGCCACCGGACAGGTTGGCAATCAGCCCCAGCATTTT. It codes for CATGQVGNQPQHF.

This clone was recorded once. The gene calls are TRBV20-1 and TRBJ2-7; D is perhaps TRBD1 (6 bases). V was trimmed by 6 bases and J by 3 bases, leaving 9 bases between them. This CDR3 region has 11 residues. Germline CDR1 is DFQATT and CDR2 is SNEGSKA (reference sequence). CDR3 amino acids: CSAWTDYEQYF. DNA of the CDR3: TGCAGTGCGTGGACAGACTACGAGCAGTACTTC.

Only a few counts were recorded for this clone. The V call is TRBV3-1 (or the pseudogene TRBV3-2), the J call TRBJ1-2; D call uncertain. Per germline, CDR1 LGHDT and CDR2 YNNKEL (reference sequence). The CDR3 sequence is 12 residues long. Trimming pared 1 base from V and 5 bases from J, leaving 5 bases between. The CDR3 DNA follows: TGTGCCAGCAGCCAAGCAGGTTATGGCTACACCTTC. This encodes CASSQAGYGYTF.

This rearrangement joins TRBV5-6 to TRBJ1-2; 9 nucleotides align to TRBD1. The V segment lost 2 bases and the J segment 3 bases; nucleotides outside the gene matches: 11. Germline lookup yields CDR1 SGHDT and CDR2 YYEEEE. The CDR3 has 17 amino acids. CDR3 sequence (DNA): TGTGCCAGCAGCTTCCCCCCCGGGACAGGGTTTTACTATGGCTACACCTTC. Translation gives CASSFPPGTGFYYGYTF.

The chain uses TRBV4-2 and TRBJ2-5, with D hard to call. Germline CDR1 LGHNA, CDR2 YNFKEQ. The CDR3 has 14 amino acids. The V end was cut by 3 bases, the J end by 2 bases, with 10 bases between. Here the CDR3 DNA reads TGTGCCAGCAGCCAGTCGTCAGAACAAGAGACCCAGTACTTC. Its translation is CASSQSSEQETQYF.

This clone was detected ten times or more. V gene TRBV11-1 combines with J gene TRBJ1-6; perhaps TRBD1 as D (5 bases). Trimming cost V 3 bases and J 7 bases, with 10 bases left between them. The CDR3 totals 14 residues. Germline lookup yields CDR1 SGHAT and CDR2 FQDESV (reference sequence). The CDR3: CASSFRGWNSPLHF. The CDR3 nucleotides read TGTGCCAGCAGCTTTAGGGGATGGAATTCACCCCTCCACTTT.

Details on this clone: This sample includes further DNA sequences coding for the same CDR3. The V gene is TRBV5-1, the J gene TRBJ1-1, with D maybe TRBD1 (5 bases). CDR3 size: 13 residues. Germline-derived CDR1 and CDR2 are SGHRS and YFSETQ. The V end lost 0 bases, the J end lost 4 bases, and 7 bases lay between the germline ends. The CDR3: CASSLVRGTEAFF. Here the CDR3 DNA reads TGCGCCAGCAGCTTGGTTAGGGGCACTGAAGCTTTCTTT.

The chain recombines TRBV18 with TRBJ2-6; 8 nucleotides line up with TRBD1. Germline CDR1 KGHSH, CDR2 LQKENI. The CDR3 covers 22 residues. The junction had 22 bases not matched to a gene; V was cut back by 6 bases and J by 0 bases. CDR3 sequence (DNA): TGTGCCAGCTCCCACGAGGGACAGGCGGATCTGCCGGCCTTCTCTGGGGCCAACGTCCTGACTTTC. It translates to CASSHEGQADLPAFSGANVLTF. The whole variable domain, filled in from reference TRBV18 and TRBJ2-6, reads NAGVMQNPRHLVRRRGQEARLRCSPMKGHSHVYWYRQLPEEGLKFMVYLQKENIIDESGMPKERFSAEFPKEGPSILRIQQVVRGDSAAYFCASSHEGQADLPAFSGANVLTFGAGSRLTVL.

The genes are TRBV28 and TRBJ2-7; the match to TRBD2 covers 7 bases. After removal of 6 bases from V and 6 bases from J, the junction contained 23 bases not matched to a gene. This CDR3 is built from 18 residues. The germline V gene has CDR1 MDHEN and CDR2 SYDVKM. This chain's CDR3 is CASSSGTNHPIFSSEQYV. CDR3 sequence (DNA): TGTGCCAGCAGCTCCGGGACTAACCATCCCATCTTTTCTTCCGAGCAGTACGTC.

In DNA, the CDR3 is TGCGCCAGCAGCCACCCCCTACAGGGGTATGGTTATGGCTACACCTTC. Residues: CASSHPLQGYGYGYTF. The V call is TRBV4-1, the J call TRBJ1-2, with 7 positions matching TRBD1. Germline V gene lookup returns CDR1 MGHRA and CDR2 YSYEKL. V was clipped by 3 bases and J by 5 bases; unmatched bases: 12. The CDR3 spans 16 residues.

This chain joins TRBV18 and TRBJ2-7; TRBD1 matches at 10 bases. The CDR3 consists of 17 residues. With V trimmed by 0 bases and J by 0 bases, 5 bases remained unmatched. Germline V CDR1 and CDR2: KGHSH, LQKENI. CDR3 in amino acids: CASSPPGQGPSSYEQYF. The CDR3 bases are TGTGCCAGCTCACCACCGGGACAGGGGCCAAGCTCCTACGAGCAGTACTTC.

A few counts support this clone. The CDR3 region is CSTKGGFNTEAFF. The CDR3 bases are TGCAGCACTAAGGGAGGGTTCAACACTGAAGCTTTCTTT. The J gene is TRBJ1-1, the V gene TRBV29-1; D unresolved. CDR1 and CDR2 from the germline V gene are SQVTM and ANQGSEA. V lost 8 bases and J 2 bases, leaving 15 bases between the germline ends. The CDR3 totals 13 residues.

The table lists this clone with many counts. The chain carries TRBV6-5 and TRBJ1-2, with no clear D. Deletions cut 5 bases from V and 8 bases from J, with 21 bases between. The CDR3 extends over 15 amino acids. CDR1 MNHEY and CDR2 SVGAGI come from the germline V gene. For the CDR3, the DNA is TGTGCCAGCAGTACCGGCCACAGAAGTCAGAAGGGCTACACCTTC. Protein sequence: CASSTGHRSQKGYTF.

The chain recombines TRBV7-3 with TRBJ1-6; D is undetermined. Trimming shortened V by 1 base and J by 5 bases, and 9 bases separated the two germline ends. The CDR3 spans 15 residues. The V gene's germline CDR1 is SGHTA and CDR2 FQGTGA. For the CDR3, the DNA is TGTGCCAGCAGCTTAAGGCCGGGAGATAATTCACCCCTCCACTTT. It encodes CASSLRPGDNSPLHF.